Many counts were recorded for the clone carrying this TCR beta chain. Its target is not known. Trimming removed 0 bases from V and 10 bases from J, with 16 bases in between. In germline, CDR1 is MNHEY, CDR2 SMNVEV (reference sequence). The CDR3 spans 15 residues. The method was immunoSEQ multiplex PCR; TCRdb's version includes in-frame clones alone and lacks a portion of them. This sample has about 39,000 clones and no singletons, with approximately 4.9% in the ten largest. The data were taken from a study of T cells after posttransplantation cyclophosphamide. General observations from the study: Donor-recipient repertoire similarity was low at 1-2 months, rising over year one. TRB overlap between skin or GI tissue T cells and blood was limited. TRB clonality was highly associated with recipient CMV seropositivity and reactivation.

The chain employs TRBV27 and TRBJ2-1, with D possibly matching TRBD1 (5 bases). This clonotype was sampled from a woman aged 45-65 years in good health and a related stem cell transplant donor. Sequenced sample: PBMCs. CDR3 nucleotides: TGTGCCAGCAGTTTATCTCGGTGGCAGGGTAACGAGCAGTTCTTC. Protein: CASSLSRWQGNEQFF.